This T cell receptor beta chain is drawn from a study of patients and donors after allogeneic stem cell transplantation. The CDR3 extends over 14 amino acids. V was shortened by 3 bases and J by 5 bases, with 13 bases between the two germline ends. Germline assignment: CDR1 KGHSH and CDR2 LQKENI. Each CDR3 protein is one row after TCRdb ran MiXCR on the RT-PCR reads. The sample has about a million distinct CDR3 sequences, around 17% seen once. The source of this sequence is a human donor who was either an allogeneic HSCT recipient or a stem cell or donor lymphocyte infusion donor (not recorded which). It is not recorded whose cells these are; they may come from a transplant donor. The V gene is TRBV18, the J gene TRBJ1-1, with a tentative D call TRBD1 (5 bases). Sequencing was carried out using blood, either unsorted or a sorted T cell fraction (not recorded which). CDR3 protein: CASSPLNGGTEAFF. CDR3 DNA sequence: TGTGCCAGCTCACCCCTAAACGGGGGGACTGAAGCTTTCTTT.